These T cell receptor beta chains were read from a single sample in a study of PD-1 blockade in classical Hodgkin lymphoma. Data came from immunoSEQ multiplex PCR; TCRdb stores just in-frame clones and leaves some out. The sample consists of roughly 12,000 clones, about three quarters of them appearing once. Here the sequenced sample was peripheral blood mononuclear cells (PBMCs), taken at baseline. These receptor sequences come from a human donor with classical Hodgkin lymphoma. Both conserved end residues are part of each CDR3. D genes are given only for firm matches. For some rows the clone size is stated as once, few or many, or as a class when expanded; others skip it.

clone_size j_call d_call v_call cdr3_aa cdr3_nt
few TRBJ2-7 . TRBV10-1 CASRGFQGGCSSREQYF TGCGCCAGCAGGGGATTCCAGGGCGGATGTTCTTCCCGGGAGCAGTACTTC
. TRBJ2-3 TRBD1 TRBV27 CASGPTGGSDTQYF TGTGCCAGCGGGCCGACAGGGGGTTCAGATACGCAGTATTTT
. TRBJ2-7 TRBD2 TRBV7-9 CASRRTSGGAYEQYF TGTGCCAGCAGGCGGACTAGCGGGGGTGCCTACGAGCAGTACTTC
. TRBJ2-1 . TRBV4-3 CASSQDFYSYNEQFF TGCGCCAGCAGCCAAGATTTTTACAGCTACAATGAGCAGTTCTTC
. TRBJ1-2 . TRBV7-3 CASSLTRGLTDGYTF TGTGCCAGCAGCTTGACTCGGGGGCTCACTGATGGCTACACCTTC
. TRBJ1-1 TRBD1 TRBV6-5 CASRYQGATEAFF TGTGCCAGCAGGTATCAGGGGGCCACTGAAGCTTTCTTT
. TRBJ2-1 . TRBV7-3 CASSLLSAGVDGEQLF TGTGCCAGCAGCTTGCTTTCCGCAGGGGTCGATGGTGAGCAGCTCTTC
. TRBJ2-5 TRBD2 TRBV19 CASSIGASGIETQYF TGTGCCAGTAGTATTGGTGCTAGCGGTATAGAGACCCAGTACTTC
. TRBJ2-3 . TRBV2 CASRTDSTDTQYF TGTGCCAGCCGGACAGATAGCACAGATACGCAGTATTTT
. TRBJ2-2 . TRBV2 CASSELGGTFTGELFF TGTGCCAGCAGTGAATTGGGGGGGACATTCACCGGGGAGCTGTTTTTT
. TRBJ2-2 TRBD2 TRBV7-2 CASSQGLAGGPGELFF TGTGCCAGCAGCCAGGGACTAGCGGGGGGGCCCGGGGAGCTGTTTTTT
. TRBJ2-3 TRBD2 TRBV4-2 CASSSAGLAGVTDTQYF TGTGCCAGCAGCTCTGCTGGGTTAGCGGGGGTCACAGATACGCAGTATTTT
. TRBJ1-2 . TRBV6-5 CASSAELGYTF TGTGCCAGCAGCGCTGAACTTGGCTACACCTTC
. TRBJ1-4 . TRBV7-9 CASSTQGTNEKLFF TGTGCCAGCAGCACACAGGGAACGAATGAAAAACTGTTTTTT
. TRBJ2-3 . TRBV7-2 CASSFPQSTQYF TGTGCCAGCAGCTTCCCCCAGAGTACGCAGTATTTT
. TRBJ1-2 . TRBV6-1 CASSEGYEGYTF TGTGCCAGCAGTGAGGGCTATGAGGGCTACACCTTC
. TRBJ1-3 . TRBV29-1 CSGAWGGNTIYF TGCAGCGGAGCATGGGGTGGAAACACCATATATTTT
. TRBJ1-1 . TRBV6-5 CASRTGAERHTEAFF TGTGCCAGCAGAACGGGGGCAGAGAGACACACTGAAGCTTTCTTT
. TRBJ1-1 . TRBV18 CASSPNKLNTEAFF TGTGCCAGCTCACCGAACAAATTGAACACTGAAGCTTTCTTT
. TRBJ2-2 TRBD1 TRBV15 CATSRDWGQGSGELFF TGTGCCACCAGCAGAGATTGGGGACAGGGGTCCGGGGAGCTGTTTTTT
. TRBJ1-2 TRBD1 TRBV7-9 CASSLVDRDRYYGYTF TGTGCCAGCAGCTTAGTGGACCGGGACAGATACTATGGCTACACCTTC
few TRBJ1-2 TRBD1 TRBV11-2 CASSSTGTGSVGYTF TGTGCCAGCAGCTCAACCGGGACAGGGTCGGTTGGCTACACCTTC
once TRBJ2-1 . TRBV28 CASSLLIEQFF TGTGCCAGCAGTTTATTGATCGAGCAGTTCTTC
. TRBJ1-4 TRBD1 TRBV7-8 CASSPTSGQGEKLFF TGTGCCAGCAGCCCCACCTCGGGACAGGGGGAAAAACTGTTTTTT
. TRBJ1-1 . TRBV10-2 CASSDTGKGSDTEAFF TGCGCCAGCAGTGACACAGGGAAGGGGAGCGACACTGAAGCTTTCTTT
. TRBJ1-2 . TRBV6-5 CASSSGYGYTF TGTGCCAGCAGTTCAGGCTATGGCTACACCTTC
. TRBJ1-3 TRBD1 TRBV11-2 CASSRHDRGYSSGNTIYF TGTGCCAGCAGCCGCCATGACAGGGGGTATAGCTCTGGAAACACCATATATTTT
. TRBJ2-5 TRBD2 TRBV5-4 CASSSAPGLVGETQYF TGTGCCAGCAGCTCGGCTCCGGGACTAGTTGGGGAGACCCAGTACTTC
. TRBJ1-5 . TRBV20-1 CSAEDRFQHF TGCAGTGCTGAGGACAGATTCCAGCATTTT
. TRBJ1-1 . TRBV19 CASSIAYTGEAFF TGTGCCAGTAGTATAGCCTACACGGGGGAAGCTTTCTTT
. TRBJ1-4 TRBD1 TRBV6-1 CASSDVDRDEKLFF TGTGCCAGCAGTGACGTGGACAGGGATGAAAAACTGTTTTTT
. TRBJ1-2 . TRBV6-4 CASSECSIRSVDYGYTF TGTGCCAGCAGTGAGTGTAGCATTCGGAGCGTCGACTATGGCTACACCTTC